The clone carrying this T cell receptor beta chain was counted a few times. This sample was taken from a study of human T cells and chemical hapten exposure. TCRdb ran MiXCR on the RACE reads and lists one entry per CDR3 protein. The data contain roughly 180,000 distinct CDR3 sequences, about a fifth of them singletons. The sample's time point: patch test 1, 2 weeks after DPC sensitization. Treatment given: therapeutic diphenylcyclopropenone sensitization with weekly scalp DPC. The CDR3 is 15 residues long. Germline V lookup: CDR1 SGHRS, CDR2 YFSETQ. V dropped 3 bases and J dropped 3; count of bases not matched to a gene: 3.

The sequence was obtained from a woman aged 50 to 60 with alopecia areata. Some clones in this sample may be carry-over from other donors' samples. This specimen consisted of whole blood, obtained in connection with sensitization to the hapten diphenylcyclopropenone (DPC). The rearrangement links TRBV5-1 to TRBJ2-1; 10 positions match TRBD1. CDR3 region: CASSSGTGVYNEQFF. For the CDR3, the DNA is TGCGCCAGCAGCTCCGGGACAGGGGTCTACAATGAGCAGTTCTTC.